Below, one T cell receptor beta chain is given with its context. Measured with immunoSEQ multiplex PCR; TCRdb has only the in-frame clones, and not every one. In the table there are roughly 130,000 clones, 80% to 95% of which are singletons. The sample is drawn from a study of control samples from healthy donors and cancer patients. The CDR3 sequence is 15 residues long. CDR1 and CDR2 (germline): ENHRY, SYGVKD. Unmatched junction bases numbered 5, after V lost 4 bases and J lost 2 bases. The sequencing input was blood. This chain joins TRBV10-3 and TRBJ1-2, with 9 bases fitting TRBD1. The receptor comes from a man between 18 and 29 years old in good health. DNA of the CDR3: TGTGCCATCAGTGTGGGACAGGGCGGGAACTATGGCTACACCTTC. It specifies CAISVGQGGNYGYTF.